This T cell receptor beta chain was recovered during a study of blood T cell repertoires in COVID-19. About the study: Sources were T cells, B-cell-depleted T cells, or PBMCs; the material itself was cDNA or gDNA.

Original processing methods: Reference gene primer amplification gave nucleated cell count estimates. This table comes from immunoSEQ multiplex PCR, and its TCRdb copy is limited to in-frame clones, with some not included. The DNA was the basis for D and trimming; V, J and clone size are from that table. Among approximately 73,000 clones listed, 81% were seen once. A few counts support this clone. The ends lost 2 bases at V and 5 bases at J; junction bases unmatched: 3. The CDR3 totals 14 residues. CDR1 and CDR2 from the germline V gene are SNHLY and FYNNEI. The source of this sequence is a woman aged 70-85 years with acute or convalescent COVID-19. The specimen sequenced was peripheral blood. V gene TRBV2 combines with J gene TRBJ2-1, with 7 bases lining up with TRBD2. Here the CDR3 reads CASSEMGLNNEQFF. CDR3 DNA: TGTGCCAGCAGTGAAATGGGACTAAACAATGAGCAGTTCTTC.